What follows is one T cell receptor (beta chain) and its context. Its cognate antigen has yet to be identified. No much larger clone exists at a distance of one base, and base qualities are not known. Library creation used the immunoSEQ multiplex PCR assay. For the multiplex PCR, a mixture combining 60 forward primers for TCR Vbeta segments and 13 reverse primers for TCR Jbeta segments was used. Amplification of the CDR3 region of rearranged TCR beta genes was performed with a multiplex PCR assay on genomic DNA. Amplified TCR beta libraries were sequenced as 87-base-pair reads on the Illumina HiSeq System. The authors' analysis ran thus. A later analysis counted approximately 74 million unique TCR beta chains across the 550 to 750 repertoires, and some 11 million of these chains were shared by at least two donors. A nearest-neighbor algorithm error-corrected the raw reads and collapsed the reads into unique sequences, merging closely related sequences to remove PCR and sequencing errors. V, D and J gene segments were assigned by aligning CDR3 sequences to IMGT reference sequences. For a sequence to be retained, at least a six-nucleotide match to both a V gene segment and a J gene segment was required. A rearrangement counted as productive if the CDR3 had no stop codons and remained in frame with V and J, and every other rearrangement counted as non-productive. CDR3 was defined by IMGT convention, running from the second conserved V-encoded cysteine to the conserved J-encoded phenylalanine. Sequences without an unambiguous match to a single V gene segment were excluded from the earlier analysis of several hundred of the donors. An earlier analysis of approximately 590 of the donors called V segments functional above 56.7% productive rearrangements and segregating when the between-donor standard deviation exceeded 5%. To diagnose cytomegalovirus status from the catalog of TCR beta chain sequences, a statistical classification framework was built. In a later analysis, V and J genes were assigned by comparing TCR nucleotide sequences against IMGT/GENE-DB human TR gene sequences. Using the TCRdist pipeline, a later analysis assigned CDR3 sequences along with most-parsimonious VDJ recombination scenarios. In a later analysis, each TCR beta chain was defined by its CDR3 amino acid sequence together with its V-gene family, and reads lacking a unique V-gene family were excluded. A later analysis removed roughly 590 highly shared, low-generation-probability nucleotide sequences to deal with suspected cross-contamination and a sequencing artifact. In a later analysis, a clonal expansion index was calculated for each public chain from normalized within-repertoire ranks of inferred template counts. In a later analysis, generation probabilities were computed using a VDJ recombination model fitted to out-of-frame rearrangements, and the results were checked against IGoR. In a later analysis, TCR-TCR, TCR-HLA and TCR-CMV co-occurrence was scored with hypergeometric tests, and a repertoire-size bias correction was applied to TCR pairs. In a later analysis, false discovery rates were estimated by permuting HLA or CMV assignments 20 times. In a later analysis, co-occurring TCRs were grouped using DBSCAN, with TCRdist sequence similarity added in when clustering inside HLA-allele-positive subsets. Repertoires with fewer than 30,000 or more than 120,000 public chains, plus five repertoires with anomalous nucleotide sharing, were excluded from co-occurrence clustering. TCRdb took over this immuneACCESS table, retaining in-frame rearrangements with V and J assigned. Such tables are incomplete; in checked studies, under half of the missing clones stem from an unresolved V gene, and the remainder is unexplained. V and J calls and clone size are given by that table; D and trimming were obtained from the DNA. The sample records 95,000 to 130,000 clones, roughly 79% of which are singletons. 1.6% of the sample rests with the top ten.

This specimen belongs to a study of cytomegalovirus exposure and HLA in healthy donors (dated by TCRdb to about 2017). About the full investigation: According to an earlier analysis of a few hundred of the donors, 200 million or so T cells yielded 95 million to 140 million unique TCR beta sequences and roughly 280 Gb of sequence data. An early release that covered around 590 HLA-typed donors contained approximately 300 gigabases of sequencing data and around 80 million unique TCR sequences. Of the roughly 410 genotyped donors, less than 85% were placed in the genetic ancestry cluster associated with self-reported Caucasian donors. The aim of the study was to test whether cataloging public T cell receptors could identify signatures of past pathogen exposure. The T cell repertoires of under 750 subjects were profiled by immunosequencing and related to cytomegalovirus serostatus. Besides the first cohort of around 670 subjects, a separate validation cohort made up of 120 different subjects was used. To predict cytomegalovirus infection status, the study brought together high-throughput TCR immunosequencing, statistical association of individual TCRs with disease status, and machine learning. A later analysis re-examined previously published TCR beta repertoires from just over 650 donors and added high-resolution HLA genotyping to investigate patterns of TCR occurrence. Rather than using new phenotypic data, the later analysis identified candidate immune exposures from TCR beta sequences and from how often those sequences occurred across donors. In an earlier analysis of 500 to 650 of the donors, high-throughput TCR beta sequencing was used to judge whether each TCR beta V gene segment behaved as functional or pseudogenic. Donor age, sex, ethnicity and CMV serostatus were collected together with the repertoire data. A later genetic analysis used genome-wide SNP genotypes for about three fifths of the 666 donors, treating that subset as a discovery cohort. Every discovery cohort repertoire had been produced on one sequencing platform. HLA typing covered class I and class II loci at four-digit resolution. Typing coverage varied by locus: 629-630 donors for A, B, C, DRB1 and DQB1; under 550 for DQA1; about 590 for DPA1; more than 450 for DPB1. Because of strong linkage in the cohort, roughly five DR-DQ haplotypes were treated as single units for association and clustering. On average, around 240,000 unique TCR beta nucleotide sequences were sequenced per donor among 398 genotyped donors of the cohort, with about 19% of those sequences being non-productive.

Study-wide findings and limitations: According to a later analysis, TCR association rates differed among HLA loci, with DRB1 alleles showing the most associated TCRs and HLA-C alleles showing the fewest. Because HLA typing was unavailable for some donors at each locus, only the typed subset was used in association tests. The authors suggested that the approach could potentially be extended to other disease states and immunological phenotypes. The cohort was sequenced for TCR beta chains only, and without alpha or paired-chain data the features that could be detected were limited. In a later genetic analysis, fewer N-insertions in productive TCRs were reported among donors in an Asian-associated ancestry cluster than the roughly 640-donor mean. Strong co-occurrence of HLA alleles, especially DR and DQ, made assigning TCR associations to individual alleles difficult. Several of the top co-occurrence clusters appeared to be linked to parvovirus B19, influenza, CMV and Epstein-Barr virus, according to a later analysis. The sequencing pipeline was judged likely to have produced a cluster of highly shared sequence variants as a technical artifact. An earlier analysis of around 600 of the donors showed that most TCR beta V segments appeared in productive rearrangements either about 87% or about 30% of the time, which broadly matched IMGT annotations. Linkage disequilibrium might explain the correlated functional status among segregating V segments, but an unknown experimental factor could not be ruled out. Compared with equally common non-associated chains, HLA-associated TCR beta chains in a later analysis were more clonally expanded and had lower generation probabilities. CMV serostatus was the only immune exposure information available for the cohort. A few of the identified cytomegalovirus-associated TCR beta chains were confirmed in vitro to be specific for cytomegalovirus antigens. Presence/absence analyses assumed roughly uniform sequencing depth across donors, an assumption that may not hold. The study gave a list of about 160 TCR beta chains associated with cytomegalovirus. An association between a missense DCLRE1C variant and V-gene and J-gene trimming of TCR beta chains was found in a later genetic analysis and replicated in an independent cohort. A further reported finding was that TCR beta sequences accurately predicted the HLA-A and HLA-B alleles for most subjects in the first cohort. Most TCR sequences were seen in very few donors, while some public TCRs were found in many individuals. In both the original and validation cohorts, the classifier was reported to diagnose cytomegalovirus status with high specificity and sensitivity. The earlier analysis of approximately 560 of the donors excluded about 16 rarely observed V segments, including chromosome 9 orphons, because counts were too low. In a later analysis, most CMV-associated TCR beta chains were found to appear HLA-restricted, with HLA associations seemingly driven largely by CMV exposure. Specific HLA alleles were associated with roughly 16,000 TCR beta sequences at a false discovery rate of 0.05 in a later analysis.

In total, roughly 670 healthy bone marrow donors made up the cohort. At the time of sampling, all cohort members were nominally healthy, though unrecorded immune exposures were likely present. The donor tested CMV seronegative and was one of the 352 seronegative cohort members. Each donor provided a peripheral blood sample, and peripheral blood mononuclear cells were used for TCR beta sequencing. The Qiagen DNeasy Blood Extraction Kit was used to extract genomic DNA from the blood cell samples. The source of this sequence is a woman aged 18-29 years in good health and CMV-seronegative. Sequencing input: PBMCs.

The CDR3 protein: CSVSRTGGLNTEAFF. The DNA reads TGCAGCGTAAGCAGGACAGGGGGCCTGAACACTGAAGCTTTCTTT. The rearranged segments are TRBV29-1 and TRBJ1-1, with 11 junctional bases fitting TRBD1. The germline V gene provides CDR1 SQVTM and CDR2 ANQGSEA. The CDR3 starts with the cysteine, ends with the phenylalanine, and has 15 residues. Only the CDR3 part of the read is kept: 45 bases, read in frame from the first base. At the junction V is shortened by 6 bases and J by 0 bases; bases outside the gene matches: 6. Where the CDR3 stops, the reference TRBV29-1 and TRBJ1-1 genes take over; the full variable domain is SAVISQKPSRDICQRGTSLTIQCQVDSQVTMMFWYRQQPGQSLTLIATANQGSEATYESGFVIDKFPISRPNLTFSTLTVSNMSPEDSSIYLCSVSRTGGLNTEAFFGQGTRLTVV.